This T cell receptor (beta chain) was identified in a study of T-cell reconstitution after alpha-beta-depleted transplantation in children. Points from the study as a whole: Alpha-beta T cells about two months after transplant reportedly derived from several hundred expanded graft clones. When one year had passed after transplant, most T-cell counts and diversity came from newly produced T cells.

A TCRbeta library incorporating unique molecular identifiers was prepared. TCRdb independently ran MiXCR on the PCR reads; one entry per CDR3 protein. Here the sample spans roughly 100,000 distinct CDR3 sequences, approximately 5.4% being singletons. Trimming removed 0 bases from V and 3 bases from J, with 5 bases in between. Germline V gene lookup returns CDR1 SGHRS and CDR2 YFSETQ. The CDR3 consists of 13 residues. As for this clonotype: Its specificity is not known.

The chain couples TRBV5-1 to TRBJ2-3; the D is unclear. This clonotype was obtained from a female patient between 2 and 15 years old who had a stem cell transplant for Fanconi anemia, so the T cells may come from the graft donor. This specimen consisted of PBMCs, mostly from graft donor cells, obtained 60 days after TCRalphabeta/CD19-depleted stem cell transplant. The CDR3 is CASSLDLTDTQYF. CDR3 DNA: TGCGCCAGCAGCTTGGATCTAACAGATACGCAGTATTTT.